A single sample gave rise to the 14 T cell receptor beta chains below, sequenced in a study of blood T cell repertoires in COVID-19. TCRdb's table, derived via immunoSEQ multiplex PCR, lists solely in-frame clones and lacks some. The sample holds fewer than 250,000 clones, around nine tenths seen once. Specimen: peripheral blood. The receptors come from a man aged 40-55 years with acute or convalescent COVID-19.

V and J are TRBV5-4 and TRBJ2-7; 8 nucleotides line up with TRBD1. The V segment lost 0 bases and the J segment 3 bases; nucleotides outside the gene matches: 8. The CDR3 covers 16 residues. From germline, CDR1 is SGHNT and CDR2 YYREEE (reference sequence). The CDR3 spells CASSLGRRQGFYEQYF. The CDR3 bases are TGTGCCAGCAGCTTGGGGCGACGACAGGGGTTCTACGAGCAGTACTTC.

The chain recombines TRBV5-1 with TRBJ2-7, with D perhaps TRBD1 (6 bases). V lost 3 bases to trimming and J lost 2 bases, with 9 bases between them. Germline values: CDR1 SGHRS, CDR2 YFSETQ. The CDR3 covers 13 residues. The CDR3 nucleotides are TGCGCCAGCAGCTCCGACAGGCCCTACGAGCAGTACTTC. This sequence encodes CASSSDRPYEQYF.

This clone was found once. The chain has TRBV14 and TRBJ2-1, with 7 bases identical to TRBD2. CDR1 SGHDN and CDR2 FVKESK come from the germline V gene. The CDR3 length is 15 residues. J gave up 4 bases and V 1 base, and 4 bases lay outside the gene matches. The CDR3 protein is CASSQGLAEYNEQFF. The CDR3, as DNA: TGTGCCAGCAGCCAAGGTCTAGCGGAATACAATGAGCAGTTCTTC.

The chain employs TRBV4-1 and TRBJ2-3, with D possibly being TRBD2 (5 bases). Trimming removed 1 base from V and 1 base from J, with 12 bases in between. There are 16 residues in the CDR3. Germline assignment: CDR1 MGHRA and CDR2 YSYEKL. CDR3 amino acids: CASSQATTVGTDTQYF. The CDR3 DNA is TGCGCCAGCAGCCAAGCGACTACCGTCGGCACAGATACGCAGTATTTT.

The chain links TRBV2 to TRBJ1-5, with TRBD1 matching 8 bases. Germline trimming cut 6 bases from V and 5 bases from J; bases unmatched to any gene: 6. The CDR3 loop spans 14 amino acids. CDR1 SNHLY and CDR2 FYNNEI come from the germline V gene. CDR3 loop: CASRLQGGDQPQHF. DNA for the CDR3: TGTGCCAGCAGGTTACAGGGGGGAGATCAGCCCCAGCATTTT.

The chain recombines TRBV9 with TRBJ2-1; no clear D gene. Germline V gene lookup returns CDR1 SGDLS and CDR2 YYNGEE. Trimming removed 4 bases from V and 5 bases from J, with 13 bases in between. This CDR3 has 14 amino acids. CDR3 amino acids: CASSTIGSNNEQFF. Written as DNA, the CDR3 is TGTGCCAGCAGCACGATCGGGTCTAACAATGAGCAGTTCTTC.

The chain employs TRBV27 and TRBJ2-3; 12 bases are shared with TRBD2. Germline V gives CDR1 MNHEY, CDR2 SMNVEV (reference sequence). The CDR3 runs 19 residues. V lost 6 bases, J lost 0 bases, and 13 bases stayed unmatched. CDR3 protein: CASSSPLAGGPLSTDTQYF. The CDR3 nucleotides read TGTGCCAGCAGCTCTCCTCTAGCGGGAGGGCCCCTTAGCACAGATACGCAGTATTTT.

The chain has TRBV2 and TRBJ2-1; TRBD1 might be the D (5 bases). In germline, CDR1 is SNHLY, CDR2 FYNNEI. V shed 2 bases and J shed 1 base, with 9 bases lying between them. CDR3 size: 15 residues. CDR3 loop: CASSEQDISYNEQFF. CDR3 coding DNA: TGTGCCAGCAGTGAACAGGACATATCCTACAATGAGCAGTTCTTC.

This chain connects TRBV11-2 to TRBJ2-7; TRBD2 aligns across 9 bases. CDR1 and CDR2 (germline): SGHAT, FQNNGV. V trimming: 4 bases; J trimming: 5 bases; junction bases outside the gene matches: 6. This CDR3 spans 14 amino acids. The CDR3 is CASSSPSGKDEQYF. The CDR3 DNA reads as TGTGCCAGCAGCTCCCCTAGCGGGAAGGACGAGCAGTACTTC.

The chain recombines TRBV2 with TRBJ2-2, with 8 bases matching TRBD1. Per germline, CDR1 SNHLY and CDR2 FYNNEI. V shed 6 bases, J shed 7 bases, and the junction held 7 bases outside the gene matches. The length of the CDR3 is 14 residues. The chain's CDR3 is CASRDPRGLGELFF. CDR3 nucleotides: TGTGCCAGCAGGGATCCCAGGGGGCTCGGGGAGCTGTTTTTT.

This sequence joins TRBV9 and TRBJ2-2; D uncertain. The CDR3 extends over 16 amino acids. The germline V gene encodes CDR1 SGDLS and CDR2 YYNGEE. Trimming stripped 3 bases from V and 4 bases from J, with 16 bases between. The CDR3 nucleotides are TGTGCCAGCAGCGGGCATTCCTCTTTTGGCACCGGGGAGCTGTTTTTT. Protein sequence: CASSGHSSFGTGELFF.

V is TRBV7-9 and J is TRBJ1-4; 9 bases map to TRBD1. There are 14 residues in the CDR3. With 4 bases clipped from V and 6 bases from J, the junction kept 3 bases outside the gene matches. Germline V gene data show CDR1 as SEHNR and CDR2 as FQNEAQ (reference sequence). The CDR3 nucleotides read TGTGCCAGCAGCTCCGGGACAGGGTATGAAAAACTGTTTTTT. As protein: CASSSGTGYEKLFF. The variable domain in full, completed from reference TRBV7-9 and TRBJ1-4, reads DTGVSQNPRHKITKRGQNVTFRCDPISEHNRLYWYRQTLGQGPEFLTYFQNEAQLEKSRLLSDRFSAERPKGSFSTLEIQRTEQGDSAMYLCASSSGTGYEKLFFGSGTQLSVL.

V usage is TRBV6-1 and J usage is TRBJ1-2, with D possibly TRBD1 on 5 matching bases. The CDR3 totals 15 residues. The germline CDR1 and CDR2 sequences are MNHNS and SASEGT. Trimming removed 1 base at V and 8 bases at J, with 17 bases between. CDR3 amino acids: CASSEVGRVTRGYTF. As DNA, the CDR3 is TGTGCCAGCAGTGAAGTAGGCAGGGTAACGCGGGGCTACACCTTC.

The V call is TRBV4-1, the J call TRBJ2-7; the match to TRBD2 covers 8 bases. The CDR3 spans 15 residues. Per the germline V gene, CDR1 is MGHRA and CDR2 is YSYEKL. Unmatched junction bases numbered 9, after V lost 4 bases and J lost 4 bases. In nucleotides, the CDR3 is TGCGCCAGCAGCCTGGCCCCGGGACTAGAATACGAGCAGTACTTC. This translates into CASSLAPGLEYEQYF.